This paragraph covers one T cell receptor beta chain sequence. The data originate from a study of T cells in localized non-small cell lung cancer. CDR1 is LGHNA, CDR2 YNFKEQ, per germline. The V and J ends lost 0 bases and 9 bases respectively, with 12 bases between them. This CDR3 spans 15 amino acids. Only in-frame clones appear in the TCRdb table, and some are missing; sequencing was by immunoSEQ multiplex PCR. The table lists approximately 45,000 clones, approximately 80% of them singletons. The receptor's source is a man aged 40 to 70 with stage III lung adenocarcinoma. V is TRBV4-2 and J is TRBJ1-6; D possibly corresponds to TRBD1 (5 bases). The sequences come from peripheral blood mononuclear cells, collected before any cancer treatment. The CDR3 nucleotides are TGTGCCAGCAGCCAAGAACTCGGGGGGGGTTCACCCCTCCACTTT. It encodes CASSQELGGGSPLHF.